This T cell receptor (beta chain) is from a study of early T cells in non-severe SARS-CoV-2 infection. Looking at the study overall: Unsorted whole blood bulk RNA was sequenced, with unpaired chains. The study's findings and limits: Clonotype matching in VDJdb favored anti-spike CD8 responses and did not capture private and CD4 specificities.

This CDR3 has 16 residues. V was clipped by 6 bases and J by 6 bases, with 21 bases between them. From germline, CDR1 is MDHEN and CDR2 SYDVKM. In its sample, this clonotype was seen many times. Antigen: not known. Separate cDNA molecules each had unique molecular identifiers attached to them. MiXCR was run by TCRdb on the 5' RACE reads, yielding one entry per CDR3 protein. The table lists about 25,000 distinct CDR3 sequences, about 4.4% of them singletons. The clonotype was recovered from an adult who was a healthcare worker with PCR-confirmed SARS-CoV-2 infection or an uninfected control (not recorded which). Sequencing used whole blood. V is TRBV28 and J is TRBJ1-3; D perhaps matches TRBD1 (5 bases). CDR3 nucleotide sequence: TGTGCCAGCAGCCCCCCTGGCAGGGCTCTCCAAAACACCATATATTTT. Amino acids: CASSPPGRALQNTIYF.